This TCR beta chain is from a study of early T cells in non-severe SARS-CoV-2 infection. About the study: With bulk RNA from unsorted whole blood as input, sequencing yielded unpaired chains.

Each cDNA molecule carried a unique molecular identifier. TCRdb reanalysed the 5' RACE reads using MiXCR and keeps one entry per CDR3 protein. The data show roughly 30,000 distinct CDR3 sequences, approximately 4.6% seen once. Remarks on this clonotype: Antigen specificity is unknown.

Notes on the study in general: Matching with VDJdb favored anti-spike CD8 responses (missing private and CD4 specificities).

J was trimmed by 3 bases and V by 6 bases; bases with no gene match: 16. Germline CDR1 and CDR2: MNHEY and SVGEGT. The CDR3 runs to 17 residues. The sample consisted of whole blood. This receptor was identified in an adult who was a healthcare worker with PCR-confirmed SARS-CoV-2 infection or an uninfected control (not recorded which). The chain joins TRBV6-2 or TRBV6-3 to TRBJ2-5, with TRBD2 identical over 7 bases. As DNA, the CDR3 is TGTGCCAGCAGCCCGGGGATGGTAGCGGGCTTTAAAGAGACCCAGTACTTC. Its protein product is CASSPGMVAGFKETQYF.